The 30 T cell receptor beta chains below all came from one sample that was sequenced in a study of CD8+CD57+ T cells in acquired aplastic anemia. Genomic DNA served as template for TCR beta VDJ and CDR3 profiling. TCRdb called the reads again in MiXCR, with one record for every CDR3 protein. The top ten clones hold roughly 1.8% of a sample with 180,000 or so distinct CDR3 sequences, approximately 48% of them seen once. Patients sequenced had flow cytometry evidence of CD8+CD57+ cell expansion. The sequenced material came from sorted CD4+, CD8+, or CD8+CD57+ T cells (not recorded which) from PBMCs. The receptors shown here come from a human donor with aplastic anemia.

The rearrangement joins TRBV2 to TRBJ2-7; 7 bases agree with TRBD2. The J segment lost 4 bases and the V segment lost 2 bases, leaving 8 bases of the junction unmatched. This CDR3 contains 15 residues. Germline lookup yields CDR1 SNHLY and CDR2 FYNNEI. DNA for the CDR3: TGTGCCAGCAGTGAACGGCGCGGGAGCTATTACGAGCAGTACTTC. As protein: CASSERRGSYYEQYF.

V is TRBV2 and J is TRBJ1-2; D remains ambiguous. This CDR3 has 14 residues. Trimming stripped 0 bases from V and 8 bases from J, with 13 bases between. The V gene's germline CDR1 is SNHLY and CDR2 FYNNEI. The CDR3 loop is CASSEARGPQGYTF. Written as DNA, the CDR3 is TGTGCCAGCAGTGAAGCGCGGGGTCCGCAGGGCTACACCTTC. Full variable domain (remainder filled in from reference TRBV2 and TRBJ1-2): EPEVTQTPSHQVTQMGQEVILRCVPISNHLYFYWYRQILGQKVEFLVSFYNNEISEKSEIFDDQFSVERPDGSNFTLKIRSTKLEDSAMYFCASSEARGPQGYTFGSGTRLTVV.

This chain joins TRBV7-2 and TRBJ2-7; D call uncertain. Germline CDR1 and CDR2: SGHTA and FQGNSA. V was pared by 4 bases and J by 2 bases, with 9 bases between. The CDR3 extends over 13 amino acids. The CDR3 bases are TGTGCCAGCAGCTCCAGGCAGCCCTACGAGCAGTACTTC. It is translated as CASSSRQPYEQYF.

This chain uses TRBV2 with TRBJ1-1; D is undetermined. V dropped 4 bases and J dropped 3 bases, with 12 bases sitting between them. The CDR3 totals 14 residues. From germline, CDR1 is SNHLY and CDR2 FYNNEI. CDR3 sequence (DNA): TGTGCCAGCAGTGCGAGACATTTGGACACTGAAGCTTTCTTT. Translating it yields CASSARHLDTEAFF.

The chain joins TRBV20-1 to TRBJ2-7; 8 positions agree with TRBD2. The ends lost 3 bases at V and 2 bases at J; junction bases unmatched: 6. The length of the CDR3 is 14 residues. Germline V gene sequence: CDR1 DFQATT, CDR2 SNEGSKA (reference sequence). CDR3 coding DNA: TGCAGTGCTAGTTATACTAGCGGTACCTACGAGCAGTACTTC. It specifies CSASYTSGTYEQYF.

The chain has TRBV25-1 and TRBJ1-1; 9 nucleotides line up with TRBD1. Germline V gene sequence: CDR1 MGHDK, CDR2 SYGVNS. V lost 3 bases to trimming and J lost 7 bases; unmatched junction nucleotides: 6. The CDR3 spans 14 residues. The CDR3, as DNA: TGTGCCAGCAGTGAGGACAGGGGAAATGATGAAGCTTTCTTT. It yields the protein CASSEDRGNDEAFF. The full variable domain, rest sourced from reference TRBV25-1 and TRBJ1-1, is EADIYQTPRYLVIGTGKKITLECSQTMGHDKMYWYQQDPGMELHLIHYSYGVNSTEKGDLSSESTVSRIRTEHFPLTLESARPSHTSQYLCASSEDRGNDEAFFGQGTRLTVV.

Comments on this clonotype: The missing conserved phenylalanine or tryptophan at the end of this CDR3 makes a read error likely. This chain connects TRBV7-8 to TRBJ1-6; tentative D call: TRBD1 (5 bases). The CDR3 is 16 residues long. CDR1 is SGHVS, CDR2 FQNEAQ, per germline. Trimming took off 1 base at V and 14 bases at J, with 21 bases between the two ends. As DNA, the CDR3 is TGTGCCAGCAGCTTAGGTCTGGGGCAAGCGCTTGTGACCCTCCACTCT. Translating it yields CASSLGLGQALVTLHS.

The chain uses TRBV19 and TRBJ1-1, with a weak D call TRBD1 (6 bases). This CDR3 is 14 amino acids long. In germline, CDR1 is LNHDA, CDR2 SQIVND (reference sequence). V shed 8 bases and J shed 0 bases, with 13 bases lying between them. DNA of the CDR3: TGTGCCAGTGTGGGGGGGCCAATGAACACTGAAGCTTTCTTT. As protein: CASVGGPMNTEAFF.

The J gene is TRBJ2-7, the V gene TRBV27; TRBD2 is a possible D gene (7 bases). V lost 6 bases and J lost 4, with 13 bases in between. Germline V gene data show CDR1 as MNHEY and CDR2 as SMNVEV (reference sequence). The CDR3 is 13 amino acids. The CDR3, as DNA: TGTGCCAGCAGCAAGGGGGGGAAATACGAGCAGTACTTC. It specifies CASSKGGKYEQYF.

The chain employs TRBV29-1 and TRBJ2-7, with a tentative D call TRBD1 (6 bases). The V end was cut by 1 base, the J end by 6 bases, with 13 bases between. Germline V gives CDR1 SQVTM, CDR2 ANQGSEA. The CDR3 runs 13 residues. DNA of the CDR3: TGCAGCGTTGAAGGGCAGGGGAATGCCGAGCAGTACTTC. This gives the protein CSVEGQGNAEQYF.

At least ten counts were recorded for this clonotype. The CDR3 here is CKSSGAFF. The CDR3 bases are TGCAAAAGTTCTGGGGCTTTCTTT. V and J are TRBV20-1 and TRBJ1-1; D is undetermined. Per germline, CDR1 DFQATT and CDR2 SNEGSKA (reference sequence). This CDR3 is 8 amino acids long.

V usage is TRBV2 and J usage is TRBJ1-6, with D maybe TRBD1 (6 bases). This CDR3 region has 15 residues. CDR1 is SNHLY, CDR2 FYNNEI, per germline. Trimming removed 5 bases from V and 7 bases from J, with 15 bases in between. The CDR3 loop is CASSKTGPLNSPLHF. CDR3 coding DNA: TGTGCCAGCAGTAAGACAGGTCCCCTCAATTCACCCCTCCACTTT.

As regards this clonotype: This may stem from a read error, because a much larger clone lies one nucleotide away. The chain has TRBV11-2 and TRBJ1-4; D is perhaps TRBD1 (5 bases). Germline CDR1 is SGHAT and CDR2 is FQNNGV. This CDR3 has 16 amino acids. The CDR3 reads CASSLRFRGSNERLFF. CDR3 DNA sequence: TGTGCCAGCAGCTTAAGGTTTAGGGGTTCGAATGAAAGACTGTTTTTT.

This clonotype has at least ten counts. The J gene is TRBJ2-7, the V gene TRBV6-1; possible D gene TRBD1, 6 bases. With 6 bases removed from V and 6 bases from J, the gap between germline ends came to 21 bases. Germline CDR1 MNHNS, CDR2 SASEGT. The CDR3 extends over 15 amino acids. The CDR3 DNA reads as TGTGCCAGCAGCGATGGGACACGTCCGTATGGCGAGCAGTACTTC. Residues: CASSDGTRPYGEQYF.

V usage is TRBV19 and J usage is TRBJ2-2; D is uncertain. Germline V gene lookup returns CDR1 LNHDA and CDR2 SQIVND (reference sequence). This CDR3 comprises 8 residues. The V end lost 8 bases, the J end lost 14 bases, and 6 bases lay between the germline ends. Here the CDR3 DNA reads TGTGCCAGTCAGAGCCTGTTTTTT. It specifies CASQSLFF.

About this clonotype itself: The junction differs from germline at one of its ends, possibly a read error. The chain couples TRBV2 to TRBJ2-1, with no clear D. The CDR3 contains 10 residues. Germline V gene data show CDR1 as SNHLY and CDR2 as FYNNEI. DNA of the CDR3: TGTGCCAGCAGTCTCCGCCTTATTCTCTTC. Amino acid sequence: CASSLRLILF.

The chain joins TRBV7-2 to TRBJ2-5; D is unclear. Looked up from germline, CDR1 is SGHTA and CDR2 is FQGNSA. This CDR3 has 11 residues. Deletions cut 5 bases from V and 7 bases from J, with 8 bases between. This CDR3 reads CASSPTGTQYF. In nucleotides, the CDR3 is TGTGCCAGCAGCCCCACGGGGACCCAGTACTTC.

Worth noting for this clonotype: Given the absence of the conserved phenylalanine or tryptophan at the CDR3 end, a read error is likely. This sequence joins TRBV10-3 and TRBJ2-5, with 7 nucleotides matching TRBD1. The CDR3 is made up of 14 amino acids. V lost 2 bases to trimming and J lost 7 bases; unmatched junction nucleotides: 7. Looked up from germline, CDR1 is ENHRY and CDR2 is SYGVKD. CDR3 loop: CAISEIQGPGTQYL. The CDR3 nucleotides read TGTGCCATCAGTGAGATACAGGGGCCCGGGACCCAGTACCTC.

This clonotype was found many times. The rearrangement links TRBV5-6 to TRBJ2-3; no reliable D call. Germline loops: CDR1 SGHDT, CDR2 YYEEEE. V shed 0 bases and J shed 4 bases, with 12 bases lying between them. This CDR3 spans 15 amino acids. CDR3 DNA: TGTGCCAGCAGCTTGGATGGAGAGGTATCAGATACGCAGTATTTT. Translated: CASSLDGEVSDTQYF.

This clonotype came up many times. This sequence joins TRBV20-1 and TRBJ2-5; D perhaps matches TRBD2 (6 bases). This CDR3 has 15 residues. Germline assignment: CDR1 DFQATT and CDR2 SNEGSKA (reference sequence). Trimming shortened V by 5 bases and J by 5 bases, and 21 bases separated the two germline ends. The CDR3 reads CSAHRGSSVLETQYF. CDR3 DNA sequence: TGCAGTGCTCACCGCGGGTCTAGCGTCTTGGAGACCCAGTACTTC.

This clonotype appeared a few times. The chain recombines TRBV28 with TRBJ2-7; possible D gene TRBD1, 6 bases. Between the trimmed V and J ends, which lost 5 bases and 2 bases, there was a span of 13 bases. Germline V gene sequence: CDR1 MDHEN, CDR2 SYDVKM. CDR3 length equals 14 residues. The CDR3 loop is CASSDFGTTYEQYF. The CDR3 region has the DNA TGTGCCAGCAGTGACTTCGGGACAACCTACGAGCAGTACTTC.

The chain uses TRBV12-3 or TRBV12-4 and TRBJ1-2; 7 bases align to TRBD1. After removal of 8 bases from V and 0 bases from J, the junction contained 12 bases not matched to a gene. The CDR3 spans 16 residues. CDR3 DNA sequence: TGTGCCAGCGCGTGGGATGACAGGGAGACTAACTATGGCTACACCTTC. It encodes CASAWDDRETNYGYTF.

The chain links TRBV2 to TRBJ1-6, with TRBD1 matching over 10 bases. V lost 6 bases and J lost 7; bases outside the gene matches: 6. Germline lookup yields CDR1 SNHLY and CDR2 FYNNEI. The CDR3 has 15 amino acids. Written as DNA, the CDR3 is TGTGCCAGCAGGGGGGGACAGGGGTGCAATTCACCCCTCCACTTT. It specifies CASRGGQGCNSPLHF.

Ten or more counts support this clonotype. The chain employs TRBV7-6 and TRBJ2-1; D unclear. V shed 1 base and J shed 10 bases, with 8 bases lying between them. The CDR3 extends over 12 amino acids. Germline assignment: CDR1 SGHVS and CDR2 FNYEAQ. DNA of the CDR3: TGTGCCAGCAGCTTAGTCCCCCGGGAGCAGTTCTTC. It is translated as CASSLVPREQFF.

The genes are TRBV29-1 and TRBJ2-5, with D perhaps matching TRBD2 (5 bases). CDR1 is SQVTM and CDR2 is ANQGSEA in the germline V gene. V lost 0 bases and J lost 4, with 18 bases in between. This CDR3 has 16 amino acids. CDR3 nucleotides: TGCAGCGTTGAAGAATTTGCCGCCAGCGGTACAGAGACCCAGTACTTC. Encoded protein: CSVEEFAASGTETQYF.

This rearrangement joins TRBV19 to TRBJ1-5; D not certain. The V end lost 4 bases, the J end lost 4 bases, and 8 bases lay between the germline ends. CDR1 LNHDA and CDR2 SQIVND come from the germline V gene (reference sequence). The CDR3 extends over 13 amino acids. The DNA for the CDR3 is TGTGCCAGTAGTAGAATGGGTAATCAGCCCCAGCATTTT. It translates to CASSRMGNQPQHF.

The rearrangement links TRBV6-2 or TRBV6-3 to TRBJ2-1; TRBD2 matches at 8 bases. This CDR3 comprises 17 residues. Per germline, CDR1 MNHEY and CDR2 SVGEGT. J lost 4 bases, V lost 0 bases, and 8 bases had no gene match. CDR3 loop: CASSYSKAGGGYNEQFF. The CDR3 nucleotides are TGTGCCAGCAGTTACTCGAAGGCGGGGGGTGGGTACAATGAGCAGTTCTTC.

The chain couples TRBV20-1 to TRBJ2-7, with 11 bases that match TRBD2. Germline assignment: CDR1 DFQATT and CDR2 SNEGSKA (reference sequence). V dropped 1 base and J dropped 4; count of bases not matched to a gene: 9. The CDR3 runs 16 residues. CDR3 in amino acids: CSARARGTSGSYEQYF. The CDR3 DNA reads as TGCAGTGCTAGAGCGAGGGGGACTAGCGGATCGTACGAGCAGTACTTC.

In DNA form, the CDR3 reads TGTGCCAGCAGTGGTTTAAGCACAGATACGCAGTATTTT. Translation: CASSGLSTDTQYF. The chain has TRBV25-1 and TRBJ2-3; D ambiguous. The CDR3 has 13 residues. Germline V gene data show CDR1 as MGHDK and CDR2 as SYGVNS. V was shortened by 4 bases and J by 0 bases, with 5 bases between the two germline ends.

The gene calls are TRBV7-6 and TRBJ2-7; D perhaps matches TRBD1 (5 bases). Germline CDR1 and CDR2: SGHVS and FNYEAQ. This CDR3 region has 13 residues. The V and J ends lost 5 bases and 4 bases respectively, with 12 bases between them. CDR3 DNA sequence: TGTGCCAGCAGCACCCTCACAGGTTACGAGCAGTACTTC. The encoded protein is CASSTLTGYEQYF.